What follows describes a single TCR beta chain. This record comes from a study of identifying expanded T cells in peripheral blood. This CDR3 is built from 13 residues. Trimming at V came to 10 bases and at J to 7 bases, leaving 6 bases not matched to a gene. CDR1 SNHLY and CDR2 FYNNEI come from the germline V gene. During the collection period, no donor immune events like infections were recorded. Only in-frame clones appear in the TCRdb table, and some are missing; sequencing was by immunoSEQ multiplex PCR. Among approximately 91,000 clones listed, around 88% were seen once. The sequenced sample consisted of blood. The clonotype originates from a person aged 18 to 70 in good health. V and J are TRBV2 and TRBJ1-6; TRBD1 agrees at 8 bases. CDR3: CATRGQGNSPLHF. The CDR3 bases are TGTGCCACCAGAGGACAGGGAAATTCACCCCTCCACTTT.